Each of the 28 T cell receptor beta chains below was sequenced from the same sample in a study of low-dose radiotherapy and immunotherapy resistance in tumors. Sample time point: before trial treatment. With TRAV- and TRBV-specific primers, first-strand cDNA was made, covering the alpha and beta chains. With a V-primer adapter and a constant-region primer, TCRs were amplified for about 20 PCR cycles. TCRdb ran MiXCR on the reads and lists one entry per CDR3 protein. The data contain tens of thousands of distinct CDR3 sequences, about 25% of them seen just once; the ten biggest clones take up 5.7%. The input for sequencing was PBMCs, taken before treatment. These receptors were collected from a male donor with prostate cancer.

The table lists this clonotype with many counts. CDR3 sequence reads: CASSLEGQGRDTQYF. In DNA, the CDR3 is TGCGCCAGCAGCTTGGAGGGACAGGGGAGAGATACGCAGTATTTT. The gene calls are TRBV5-1 and TRBJ2-3, with 10 positions matching TRBD1. Losses at the gene ends were 0 bases for V and 5 bases for J; bases not matched to a gene: 3. The germline V gene has CDR1 SGHRS and CDR2 YFSETQ. The CDR3 runs 15 residues.

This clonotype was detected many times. The CDR3 sequence is CASSRPHGTDPGELFF. CDR3 in DNA: TGTGCCAGCAGCCGACCCCACGGGACAGATCCCGGGGAGCTGTTTTTT. This chain uses TRBV3-1 with TRBJ2-2; 7 positions agree with TRBD1. J was trimmed by 6 bases and V by 4 bases; bases with no gene match: 11. The CDR3 is 16 amino acids. Germline assignment: CDR1 LGHDT and CDR2 YNNKEL (reference sequence).

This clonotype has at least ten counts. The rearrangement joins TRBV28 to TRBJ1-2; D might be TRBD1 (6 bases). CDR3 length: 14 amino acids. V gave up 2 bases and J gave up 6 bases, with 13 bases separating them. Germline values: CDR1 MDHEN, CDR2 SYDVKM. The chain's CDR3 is CASSLRGGGNGYTF. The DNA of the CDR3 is TGTGCCAGCAGTTTAAGAGGAGGGGGAAATGGCTACACCTTC.

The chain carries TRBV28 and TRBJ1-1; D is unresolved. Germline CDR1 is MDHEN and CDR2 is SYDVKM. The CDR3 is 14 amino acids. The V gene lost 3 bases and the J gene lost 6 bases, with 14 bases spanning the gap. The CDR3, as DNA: TGTGCCAGCAGTTTTCAAACTGTTCTGGCTGAAGCTTTCTTT. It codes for CASSFQTVLAEAFF.

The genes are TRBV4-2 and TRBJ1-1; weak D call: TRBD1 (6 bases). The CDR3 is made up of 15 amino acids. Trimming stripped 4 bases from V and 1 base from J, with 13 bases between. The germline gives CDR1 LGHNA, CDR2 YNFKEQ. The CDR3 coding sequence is TGTGCCAGCAGCCTCCCAGGGGTATGGAACACTGAAGCTTTCTTT. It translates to CASSLPGVWNTEAFF.

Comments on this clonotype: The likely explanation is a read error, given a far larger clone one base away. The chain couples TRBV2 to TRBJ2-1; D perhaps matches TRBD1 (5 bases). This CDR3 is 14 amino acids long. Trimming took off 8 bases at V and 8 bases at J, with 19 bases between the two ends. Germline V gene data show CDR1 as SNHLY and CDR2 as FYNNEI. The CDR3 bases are TGTGCCAGCGGCTTATACCAGGGAATAGATGAGCAGTTCTTC. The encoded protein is CASGLYQGIDEQFF. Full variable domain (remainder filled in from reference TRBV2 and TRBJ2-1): EPEVTQTPSHQVTQMGQEVILRCVPISNHLYFYWYRQILGQKVEFLVSFYNNEISEKSEIFDDQFSVERPDGSNFTLKIRSTKLEDSAMYFCASGLYQGIDEQFFGPGTRLTVL.

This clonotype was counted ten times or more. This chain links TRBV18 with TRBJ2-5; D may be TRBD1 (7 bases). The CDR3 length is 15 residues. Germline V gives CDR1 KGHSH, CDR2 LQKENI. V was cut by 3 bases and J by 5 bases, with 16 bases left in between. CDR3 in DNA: TGTGCCAGCTCACCCGGGGGCACAGGGGATGAGACCCAGTACTTC. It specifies CASSPGGTGDETQYF.

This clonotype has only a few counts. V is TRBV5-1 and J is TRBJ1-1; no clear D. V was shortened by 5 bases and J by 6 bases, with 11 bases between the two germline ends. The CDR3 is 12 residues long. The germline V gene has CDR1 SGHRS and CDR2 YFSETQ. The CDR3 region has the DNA TGCGCCAGCAGAATTAACGCGGCTGAAGCTTTCTTT. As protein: CASRINAAEAFF. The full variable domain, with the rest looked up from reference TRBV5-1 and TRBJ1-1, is KAGVTQTPRYLIKTRGQQVTLSCSPISGHRSVSWYQQTPGQGLQFLFEYFSETQRNKGNFPGRFSGRQFSNSRSEMNVSTLELGDSALYLCASRINAAEAFFGQGTRLTVV.

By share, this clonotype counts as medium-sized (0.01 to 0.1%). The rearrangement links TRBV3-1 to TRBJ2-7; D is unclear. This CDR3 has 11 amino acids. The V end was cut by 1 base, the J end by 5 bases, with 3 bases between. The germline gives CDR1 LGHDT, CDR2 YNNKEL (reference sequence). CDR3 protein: CASSQVDEQYF. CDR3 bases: TGTGCCAGCAGCCAAGTCGACGAGCAGTACTTC.

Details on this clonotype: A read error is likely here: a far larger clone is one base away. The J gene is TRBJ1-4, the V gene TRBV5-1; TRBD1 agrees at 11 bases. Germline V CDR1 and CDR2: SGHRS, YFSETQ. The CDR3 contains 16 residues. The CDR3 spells CATSKVDRGLVEKLFF. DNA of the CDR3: TGTGCCACCAGCAAGGTGGACAGGGGGCTGGTTGAAAAACTGTTTTTT. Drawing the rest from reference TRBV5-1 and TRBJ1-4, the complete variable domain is KAGVTQTPRYLIKTRGQQVTLSCSPISGHRSVSWYQQTPGQGLQFLFEYFSETQRNKGNFPGRFSGRQFSNSRSEMNVSTLELGDSALYLCATSKVDRGLVEKLFFGSGTQLSVL.

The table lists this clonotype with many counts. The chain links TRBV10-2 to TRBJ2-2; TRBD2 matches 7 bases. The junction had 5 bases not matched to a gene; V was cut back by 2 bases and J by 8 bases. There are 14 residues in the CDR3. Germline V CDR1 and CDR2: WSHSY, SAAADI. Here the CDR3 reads CASSEPGGFGELFF. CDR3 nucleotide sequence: TGCGCCAGCAGTGAGCCGGGAGGATTTGGGGAGCTGTTTTTT.

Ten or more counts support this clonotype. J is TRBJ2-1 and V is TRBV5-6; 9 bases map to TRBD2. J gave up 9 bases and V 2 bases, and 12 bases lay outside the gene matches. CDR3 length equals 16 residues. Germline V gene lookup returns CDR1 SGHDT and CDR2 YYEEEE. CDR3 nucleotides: TGTGCCAGCAGCTTTCAAGCGGGAGGCCTTCAGGGTGAGCAGTTCTTC. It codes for CASSFQAGGLQGEQFF.

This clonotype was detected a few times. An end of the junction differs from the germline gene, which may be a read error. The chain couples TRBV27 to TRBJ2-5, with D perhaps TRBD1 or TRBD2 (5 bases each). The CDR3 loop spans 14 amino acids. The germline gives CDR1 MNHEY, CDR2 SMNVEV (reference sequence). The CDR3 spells CASLKRGGQEAQYF. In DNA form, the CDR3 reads TGTGCCAGTCTAAAGAGGGGCGGCCAAGAGGCCCAGTACTTC.

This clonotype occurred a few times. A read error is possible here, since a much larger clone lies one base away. The CDR3 loop is CASGPRGGGAQNEQFF. CDR3 sequence (DNA): TGTGCCAGCGGTCCTCGGGGCGGGGGGGCTCAAAATGAGCAGTTCTTC. The chain links TRBV6-2 or TRBV6-3 to TRBJ2-1; 9 bases fit TRBD2. The CDR3 has 16 amino acids. In germline, CDR1 is MNHEY, CDR2 SVGEGT. J lost 7 bases, V lost 8 bases, and 15 bases had no gene match.

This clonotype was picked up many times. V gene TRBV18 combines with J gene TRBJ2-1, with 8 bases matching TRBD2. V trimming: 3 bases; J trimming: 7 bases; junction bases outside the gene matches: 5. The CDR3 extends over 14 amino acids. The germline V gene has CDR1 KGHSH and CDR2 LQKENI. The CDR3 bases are TGTGCCAGCTCACCGGGACTAGAGGTGAATGAGCAGTTCTTC. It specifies CASSPGLEVNEQFF.

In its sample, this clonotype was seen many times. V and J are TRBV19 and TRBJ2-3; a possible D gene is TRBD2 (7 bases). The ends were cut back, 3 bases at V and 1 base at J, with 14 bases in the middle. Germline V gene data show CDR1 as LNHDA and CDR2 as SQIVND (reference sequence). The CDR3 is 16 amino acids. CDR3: CASSMGSRGRTDTQYF. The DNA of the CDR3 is TGTGCCAGTAGTATGGGTTCGCGGGGGCGCACAGATACGCAGTATTTT.

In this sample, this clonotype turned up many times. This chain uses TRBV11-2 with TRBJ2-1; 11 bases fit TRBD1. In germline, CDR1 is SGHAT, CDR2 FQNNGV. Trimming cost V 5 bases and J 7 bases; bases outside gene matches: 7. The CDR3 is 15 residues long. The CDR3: CASSLGQGADNEQFF. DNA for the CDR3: TGTGCCAGCAGCCTAGGACAGGGGGCTGATAATGAGCAGTTCTTC.

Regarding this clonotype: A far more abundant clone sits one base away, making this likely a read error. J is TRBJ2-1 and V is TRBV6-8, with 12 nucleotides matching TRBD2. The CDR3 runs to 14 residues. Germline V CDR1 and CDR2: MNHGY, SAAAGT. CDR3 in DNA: TGTGCCAGCAGCGGACTAGCGGGGTACAATGGGCAGTTCTTC. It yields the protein CASSGLAGYNGQFF.

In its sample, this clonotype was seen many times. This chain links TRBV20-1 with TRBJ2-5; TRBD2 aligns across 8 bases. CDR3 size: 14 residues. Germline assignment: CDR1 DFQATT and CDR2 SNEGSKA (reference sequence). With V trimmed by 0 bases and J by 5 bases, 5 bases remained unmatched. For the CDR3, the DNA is TGCAGTGCTAGAGACACAGCGGGAGTGGAGACCCAGTACTTC. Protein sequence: CSARDTAGVETQYF.

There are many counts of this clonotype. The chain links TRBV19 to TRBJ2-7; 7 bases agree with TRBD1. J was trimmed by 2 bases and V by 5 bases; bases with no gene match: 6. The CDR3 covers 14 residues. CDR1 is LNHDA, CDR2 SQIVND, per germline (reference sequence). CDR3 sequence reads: CASSVRDSTYEQYF. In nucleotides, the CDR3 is TGTGCCAGTAGTGTCCGGGACAGCACCTACGAGCAGTACTTC.

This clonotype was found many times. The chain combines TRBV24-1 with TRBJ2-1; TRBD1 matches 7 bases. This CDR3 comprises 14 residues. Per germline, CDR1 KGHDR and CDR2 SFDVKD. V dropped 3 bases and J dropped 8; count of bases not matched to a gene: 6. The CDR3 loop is CATSDAGGVDEQFF. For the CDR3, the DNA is TGTGCCACCAGTGATGCAGGGGGTGTAGATGAGCAGTTCTTC.

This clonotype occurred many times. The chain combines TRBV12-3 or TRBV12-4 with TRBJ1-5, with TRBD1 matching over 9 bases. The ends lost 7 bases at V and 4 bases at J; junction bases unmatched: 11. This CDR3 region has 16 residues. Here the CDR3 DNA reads TGTGCCAGCATCTCAGGGCCGGGACAGGGTAATCAGCCCCAGCATTTT. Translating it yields CASISGPGQGNQPQHF.

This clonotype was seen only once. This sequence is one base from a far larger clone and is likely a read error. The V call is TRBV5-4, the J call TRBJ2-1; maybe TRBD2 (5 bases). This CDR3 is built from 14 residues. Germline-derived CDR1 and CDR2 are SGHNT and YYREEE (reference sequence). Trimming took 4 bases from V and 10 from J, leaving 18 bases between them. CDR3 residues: CASSRGSEAREQFF. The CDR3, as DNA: TGTGCCAGCAGCAGAGGTAGCGAGGCCAGGGAGCAGTTCTTC.

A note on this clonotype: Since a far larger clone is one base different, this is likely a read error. CDR3 nucleotide sequence: TGTGCCAGCAGTGCCGAACGGGGCTATGGCTACACCTTC. Protein: CASSAERGYGYTF. This chain links TRBV13 with TRBJ1-2; D remains unclear. The CDR3 runs 13 residues. In germline, CDR1 is PRHDT, CDR2 FYEKMQ (reference sequence). The V end was cut by 6 bases, the J end by 4 bases, with 12 bases between. Together with reference TRBV13 and TRBJ1-2, the CDR3 gives the full variable domain: AAGVIQSPRHLIKEKRETATLKCYPIPRHDTVYWYQQGPGQDPQFLISFYEKMQSDKGSIPDRFSAQQFSDYHSELNMSSLELGDSALYFCASSAERGYGYTFGSGTRLTVV.

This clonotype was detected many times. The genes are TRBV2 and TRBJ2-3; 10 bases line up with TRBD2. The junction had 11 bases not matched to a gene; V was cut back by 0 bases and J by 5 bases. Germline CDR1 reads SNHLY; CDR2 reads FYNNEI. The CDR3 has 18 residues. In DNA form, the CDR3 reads TGTGCCAGCAGTGAAGCAGCCCGGACTAGCGGTTCAAGAGATACGCAGTATTTT. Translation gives CASSEAARTSGSRDTQYF.

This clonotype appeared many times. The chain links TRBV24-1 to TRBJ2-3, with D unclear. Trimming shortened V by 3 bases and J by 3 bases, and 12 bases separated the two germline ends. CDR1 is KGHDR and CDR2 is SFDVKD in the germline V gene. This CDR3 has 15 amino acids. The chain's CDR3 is CATSDGGVGTDTQYF. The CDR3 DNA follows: TGTGCCACCAGTGATGGTGGGGTCGGGACAGATACGCAGTATTTT.

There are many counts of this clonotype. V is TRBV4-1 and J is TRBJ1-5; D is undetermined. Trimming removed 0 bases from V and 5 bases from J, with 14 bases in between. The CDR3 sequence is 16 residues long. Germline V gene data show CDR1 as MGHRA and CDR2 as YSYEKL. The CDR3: CASSQDKGPFYQPQHF. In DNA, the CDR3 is TGCGCCAGCAGCCAAGATAAAGGTCCGTTCTATCAGCCCCAGCATTTT.

The CDR3 coding sequence is TGTGCCAGCAGCTCGGCGATAGGGAATGGCAATCAGCCCCAGCATTTT. This gives the protein CASSSAIGNGNQPQHF. The chain carries TRBV7-9 and TRBJ1-5; D uncertain. This CDR3 comprises 16 residues. V shed 4 bases and J shed 2 bases, with 15 bases lying between them. Looked up from germline, CDR1 is SEHNR and CDR2 is FQNEAQ (reference sequence).